The T cell receptor beta chain described here comes from a study of immune evolution from preneoplasia to lung adenocarcinoma (dated by TCRdb to about 2021). Broadly, across the study: HLA loss of heterozygosity was found in 7% of AIS, about 16% of MIA and 25% to 40% of ADC lesions, and in no AAH lesions. The study used immune gene expression, TCR sequencing and multiplex immunofluorescence to profile the immune contexture of lung adenocarcinoma precursors and invasive adenocarcinoma. Resected precursor lesions (AAH, AIS, MIA) and invasive adenocarcinomas were compared against paired morphologically normal lung tissue. Sample size was based on specimen availability rather than a prior power calculation. The immune data were combined with whole exome sequencing and methylation data from the same cohort of nodules. The overall cohort comprised approximately 53 patients with pulmonary nodules who underwent surgical resection. TCR sequencing data were obtained from about 46 patients. According to the study, 105 samples were used for TCR sequencing. POLYSOLVER was used to infer Class I HLA alleles from exome data, while LOHHLA was used to detect allele-specific HLA loss. Study-level results and caveats: Normal lung had the highest top T cell clone frequencies, which appeared to decline progressively from AAH through AIS, MIA and invasive adenocarcinoma. Because all patients were from Japan and China, applicability to Western populations was uncertain. KRAS-mutant nodules showed the highest T cell clonality compared with EGFR-mutant or double wild-type lesions. Clonality was highest in normal lung, while later-stage lesions appeared to have lower clonality but higher T cell density and diversity. The findings reflected association rather than direct causation, and larger cohorts with long-term follow-up and longitudinal biopsies were considered necessary.

CDR1 and CDR2, per the germline V gene, are SGDLS and YYNGEE. At the junction V is shortened by 2 bases and J by 3 bases, with 16 bases in between. Taken from cysteine to phenylalanine, the CDR3 has 16 residues. The DNA shown is the 48-base CDR3, in frame from base 1. Between about 2013 and 2017, the patients underwent resection in either Japan or China. Histologic diagnosis of each case was confirmed independently by two lung cancer pathologists on H&E slides. Premalignant or tumor cells were enriched for nucleic acid extraction by macro-dissection performed after pathologic assessment. The AllPrep DNA/RNA FFPE Kit was used to isolate DNA from FFPE tissue. About this clone itself: Its antigen is not yet known. Per-nucleotide qualities are absent, and no much larger clonotype sits a single base away. The sample holds other DNA sequences that translate to the same CDR3.

The immunoSEQ hsTCRbeta Kit was used to sequence TCR beta CDR3 regions from DNA. On the authors' methods: TCR sequencing data were analysed with the ImmunoSEQ Analyzer. T cell clonality was calculated on productive rearrangements as 1 minus Pielou's evenness. The inverse Simpson index, applied to productive templates, was used to measure T cell diversity. T cell density was defined as TCR beta template counts normalized to usable DNA, with usable DNA estimated by amplification and sequencing of housekeeping genes. Two-sided Kruskal-Wallis tests were used to compare TCR metrics between histologic stages. Imported from immuneACCESS, the table was reduced by TCRdb to in-frame sequences with V and J called. These copies leave out some clones; in studies compared against another copy, an unresolved V gene accounts for under half, and the cause of the remainder is not known. The V and J calls and clone size come from that table; D and trimming were worked out from the DNA. The table for this sample lists around 6,300 clones; around 83% of them were counted only once. Approximately 5% of the sample goes to the ten largest clones.

This clonotype was obtained from a person between 45 and 75 years old with lung adenocarcinoma. The rearranged segments are TRBV9 and TRBJ2-3, and possibly TRBD2, on 6 matching bases. The specimen sequenced was FFPE invasive lung adenocarcinoma tissue. The label giving this sample's cell subset or site can be read as: frankly invasive lung adenocarcinoma (ADC). The DNA sequence reads TGTGCCAGCAGCGTCACCCCGTCGGGAGCGACAGATACGCAGTATTTT. This sequence encodes CASSVTPSGATDTQYF.